One and the same sample provided the 14 T cell receptor beta chains below, sequenced in a study of blood T cells in healthy people across ages. With a J-beta primer mix and a sample-barcoded 5' primer, a second PCR ran about 6 to 11 cycles. TCRdb ran MiXCR on the 5' RACE reads and lists one entry per CDR3 protein. The sample has about 1.7 million distinct CDR3 sequences, 28% seen once; the top ten hold over 7%. Sequenced: blood. The receptors stem from a woman in her thirties in good health.

There are many counts of this clonotype. This chain uses TRBV4-3 with TRBJ2-4; 9 nucleotides line up with TRBD1. Trimming at V came to 5 bases and at J to 8 bases, leaving 4 bases not matched to a gene. This CDR3 region has 13 residues. From germline, CDR1 is LGHNA and CDR2 YSLEER. The CDR3 bases are TGCGCCAGCAGCTACGACAGGGGGGACATTCAGTACTTC. Amino acid sequence: CASSYDRGDIQYF.

The rearrangement joins TRBV28 to TRBJ2-7; 7 bases are a match to TRBD1. Trimming at V came to 6 bases and at J to 4 bases, leaving 3 bases not matched to a gene. Germline values: CDR1 MDHEN, CDR2 SYDVKM. This CDR3 comprises 12 residues. The CDR3 DNA reads TGTGCCAGCAGGCTACAGGGGTACGAGCAGTACTTC. Amino acid sequence: CASRLQGYEQYF.

The rearrangement joins TRBV2 to TRBJ1-4, with 7 bases lining up with TRBD1. This CDR3 is 14 amino acids long. Germline trimming cut 7 bases from V and 8 bases from J; bases unmatched to any gene: 10. Germline assignment: CDR1 SNHLY and CDR2 FYNNEI. In nucleotides, the CDR3 is TGTGCCAGCAAGTTCTCAGGGGGAAACGAAAAACTGTTTTTT. Its protein product is CASKFSGGNEKLFF.

Points on this clonotype: This CDR3 fails to terminate in the conserved phenylalanine or tryptophan, so it likely reflects a read error. Written as DNA, the CDR3 is TGTGCCAGCAGCTTAATGGCTCTTTTGGGGGGGGCTAACATTCAGTACGTC. This encodes CASSLMALLGGANIQYV. The chain couples TRBV7-2 to TRBJ2-4, with a weak D call TRBD2 (7 bases). Trimming took 2 bases from V and 7 from J, leaving 21 bases between them. Germline-derived CDR1 and CDR2 are SGHTA and FQGNSA. CDR3 length: 17 amino acids.

The gene calls are TRBV4-1 and TRBJ2-5, with 7 bases fitting TRBD1. The assigned J gene may be wrong: the sequence end matches TRBJ2-7 better. This CDR3 comprises 15 residues. Germline V gene sequence: CDR1 MGHRA, CDR2 YSYEKL. CDR3 region: CASSHRSGQSYEQYF. CDR3 nucleotide sequence: TGCGCCAGCAGCCACAGATCGGGACAGTCATACGAGCAGTACTTC.

The V call is TRBV5-1, the J call TRBJ2-1; 7 bases align to TRBD2. In germline, CDR1 is SGHRS, CDR2 YFSETQ. The CDR3 contains 16 residues. After removal of 4 bases from V and 4 bases from J, the junction contained 11 bases not matched to a gene. The CDR3 reads CASSPGSGGGYNEQFF. Written as DNA, the CDR3 is TGCGCCAGCAGCCCCGGCAGCGGCGGGGGTTACAATGAGCAGTTCTTC.

This clonotype appeared a single time. Since a much larger clone is just one base distant, this may be a read error. The gene calls are TRBV10-3 and TRBJ2-1; no clear D. Germline CDR1 and CDR2: ENHRY and SYGVKD. CDR3 length: 13 residues. The CDR3 region has the DNA TGTGCCATCAGGGAGTCGACCCACAATGAGCAGTTCTTC. Its protein product is CAIRESTHNEQFF.

As concerns this clonotype: This sequence may be a read error, since a much larger clone differs from it by one base. The V and J genes are TRBV7-9 and TRBJ1-2; D possibly corresponds to TRBD1 (6 bases). The CDR3 runs to 15 residues. The germline CDR1 and CDR2 sequences are SEHNR and FQNEAQ (reference sequence). The CDR3 coding sequence is TGTGCCAGCAGCCTCTCAGGGGCAGTTGAGTATGGCTGCACCTTC. It specifies CASSLSGAVEYGCTF. Full variable domain (missing parts from reference TRBV7-9 and TRBJ1-2): DTGVSQNPRHKITKRGQNVTFRCDPISEHNRLYWYRQTLGQGPEFLTYFQNEAQLEKSRLLSDRFSAERPKGSFSTLEIQRTEQGDSAMYLCASSLSGAVEYGCTFGSGTRLTVV.

This chain joins TRBV21-1 and TRBJ1-5; TRBD1, the table's D call, was not compared with the DNA. TRBV21-1 has pseudogene status. This CDR3 contains 15 residues. DNA for the CDR3: TGTGCCAGCAGCAATGGGGGCAGGGGCAATCAGCCCCAGCATTTT. Protein: CASSNGGRGNQPQHF.

This clonotype was seen a handful of times. The chain carries TRBV20-1 and TRBJ1-3; D is undetermined. The CDR3 is 12 residues long. Trimming removed 3 bases at V and 3 bases at J, with 6 bases between. Germline V gives CDR1 DFQATT, CDR2 SNEGSKA (reference sequence). The DNA for the CDR3 is TGCAGTGCTAGCATAATTGGAAACACCATATATTTT. As protein: CSASIIGNTIYF.

This clonotype turned up a few times. This chain connects TRBV7-8 to TRBJ2-1; D may correspond to TRBD1 or TRBD2 (6 bases each). V shed 1 base and J shed 8 bases, with 21 bases lying between them. The CDR3 consists of 17 residues. CDR1 and CDR2 (germline): SGHVS, FQNEAQ. CDR3 sequence reads: CASSLVIRLVGGHEQFF. Here the CDR3 DNA reads TGTGCCAGCAGCTTAGTCATCCGGCTCGTGGGGGGCCATGAGCAGTTCTTC.

Of note for this clonotype: At one boundary the junction diverges from the germline segment, which might be a read error. This chain uses TRBV12-3 or TRBV12-4 with TRBJ2-3, with D perhaps TRBD1 (6 bases). There are 15 residues in the CDR3. This chain's CDR3 is CASSLTGIRADAQYF. The CDR3 DNA reads TGTGCCAGCAGTTTAACAGGGATTAGGGCAGATGCGCAGTATTTT.

This clonotype has only a few counts. The chain carries TRBV29-1 and TRBJ1-4; D ambiguous. The length of the CDR3 is 14 residues. The V gene's germline CDR1 is SQVTM and CDR2 ANQGSEA. Deletions cut 0 bases from V and 7 bases from J, with 12 bases between. The CDR3 coding sequence is TGCAGCGTTGAAGAGTATCGTGTTGGTGAAAAACTGTTTTTT. Translated: CSVEEYRVGEKLFF.

V gene TRBV7-2 combines with J gene TRBJ2-3; D gene unclear. V lost 5 bases and J lost 2, with 14 bases in between. Germline-derived CDR1 and CDR2 are SGHTA and FQGNSA. The CDR3 length is 15 residues. DNA of the CDR3: TGTGCCAGCAGCCCCGGAATCAGCCCCACAGATACGCAGTATTTT. Translated, it gives CASSPGISPTDTQYF.